The clone carrying this TCR beta chain was counted only a few times. Its antigen remains unidentified. V lost 3 bases to trimming and J lost 10 bases; unmatched junction nucleotides: 6. This CDR3 is built from 15 residues. Germline lookup yields CDR1 SGHDT and CDR2 YYEEEE. It was template switching that added a universal primer site, and there were unique molecular identifiers on the cDNA. TCRdb fed the 5' RACE reads into MiXCR, producing one record per CDR3 protein. The sample has about 530,000 distinct CDR3 sequences; around 22% are singletons. This entry is derived from a study of identical twins. Study-level results: Models underestimated how often monozygotic twins shared out-of-frame TCR alpha. Alpha sequences out of frame and shared by twins had excess low generation probability. Researchers caution that invariant MAIT and iNKT cells could partly confound zero-insertion analyses.

These data were also reused for a study on yellow fever vaccine responses in identical twins.

The gene calls are TRBV5-6 and TRBJ2-1, with 14 bases matching TRBD2. Source material: CD4+ T cells sorted from blood. The sequence derives from a woman aged 18-29 years in good health. CDR3 coding DNA: TGTGCCAGCAGCTCGGGACTAGCGGGAGAACAGGAGCAGTTCTTC. It translates to CASSSGLAGEQEQFF.